A single sample is the source of the 13 T cell receptor beta chains below, sequenced in a study of shared clonotypes between healthy human individuals. The assay was immunoSEQ multiplex PCR, and TCRdb's table has in-frame clones only and misses some. This table has over 850,000 clones, 78% appearing once. Input material: memory CD4+ T cells from PBMCs. Subset denoted: CD45RA-negative fraction. All receptors come from a man aged 18 to 30 in good health. Some clones in this sample may be carry-over from other donors' samples.

This chain uses TRBV7-8 with TRBJ2-1; TRBD2 matches at 10 bases. CDR3 size: 17 residues. CDR1 and CDR2 from the germline V gene are SGHVS and FQNEAQ. V lost 0 bases to trimming and J lost 12 bases; unmatched junction nucleotides: 14. The CDR3 here is CASSLAGLAVGQGGQFF. CDR3 coding DNA: TGTGCCAGCAGCTTAGCTGGACTAGCGGTCGGGCAGGGTGGGCAGTTCTTC. The full variable domain, completed using reference TRBV7-8 and TRBJ2-1, is GAGVSQSPRYKVAKRGQDVALRCDPISGHVSLFWYQQALGQGPEFLTYFQNEAQLDKSGLPSDRFFAERPEGSVSTLKIQRTQQEDSAVYLCASSLAGLAVGQGGQFFGPGTRLTVL.

This rearrangement joins TRBV4-1 to TRBJ2-1; a possible D gene is TRBD2 (6 bases). Germline CDR1 is MGHRA and CDR2 is YSYEKL. Trimming took 3 bases from V and 0 from J, leaving 18 bases between them. This CDR3 region has 18 residues. The CDR3 DNA is TGCGCCAGCAGCCATGGAGGGGCCCCACGGAACTCCTACAATGAGCAGTTCTTC. It encodes CASSHGGAPRNSYNEQFF.

The rearrangement links TRBV4-3 to TRBJ2-2, with 13 bases aligning to TRBD2. The CDR3 spans 18 residues. CDR1 LGHNA and CDR2 YSLEER come from the germline V gene. Trimming took 0 bases from V and 4 from J; bases not matched to a gene: 5. The DNA for the CDR3 is TGCGCCAGCAGCCAAGAACTAGCGGGAGGGCTGAGCACCGGGGAGCTGTTTTTT. This translates into CASSQELAGGLSTGELFF.

The CDR3 spells CASSLEGHGEKLFF. As DNA, the CDR3 is TGTGCCAGCAGCTTGGAGGGTCATGGGGAAAAACTGTTTTTT. The V and J genes are TRBV5-5 and TRBJ1-4, with D unclear. The V gene's germline CDR1 is SGHKS and CDR2 YYEKEE (reference sequence). Between the trimmed V and J ends, which lost 0 bases and 8 bases, there was a span of 11 bases. The CDR3 extends over 14 amino acids.

V gene TRBV7-6 combines with J gene TRBJ2-6; 7 positions match TRBD2. After removal of 5 bases from V and 0 bases from J, the junction contained 10 bases not matched to a gene. The CDR3 length is 18 residues. Germline values: CDR1 SGHVS, CDR2 FNYEAQ. The CDR3 nucleotides are TGTGCCAGCAGCAAAGGAGGCAGGGACTACTCTGGGGCCAACGTCCTGACTTTC. This translates into CASSKGGRDYSGANVLTF.

This clone showed up just a few times. The chain uses TRBV6-6 and TRBJ2-1; TRBD1 aligns across 8 bases. The CDR3 is made up of 15 amino acids. V lost 6 bases to trimming and J lost 4 bases; unmatched junction nucleotides: 8. Per germline, CDR1 MNHNY and CDR2 SVGAGI (reference sequence). CDR3 protein: CASRPGTGGYNEQFF. In DNA form, the CDR3 reads TGTGCCAGCAGACCCGGGACAGGCGGTTACAATGAGCAGTTCTTC.

The V and J genes are TRBV6-1 and TRBJ2-1, with TRBD2 identical over 9 bases. Germline V lookup: CDR1 MNHNS, CDR2 SASEGT. The ends lost 8 bases at V and 6 bases at J; junction bases unmatched: 11. There are 15 residues in the CDR3. CDR3 coding DNA: TGTGCCAGCGGGGACGGCGGGACTAGCCGCAATGAGCAGTTCTTC. Its protein is CASGDGGTSRNEQFF.

The CDR3 nucleotides read TGTGCCTGGAGTCCGACCGGGACTCTGAATCAGCCCCAGCATTTT. Protein: CAWSPTGTLNQPQHF. This sequence joins TRBV30 and TRBJ1-5, with D perhaps matching TRBD1 (5 bases). Germline V gives CDR1 GTSNPN, CDR2 SVGIG (reference sequence). The CDR3 totals 15 residues. Between the trimmed V and J ends, which lost 2 bases and 4 bases, there was a span of 15 bases. Full variable domain (outside the CDR3, taken from reference TRBV30 and TRBJ1-5): SQTIHQWPATLVQPVGSPLSLECTVEGTSNPNLYWYRQAAGRGLQLLFYSVGIGQISSEVPQNLSASRPQDRQFILSSKKLLLSDSGFYLCAWSPTGTLNQPQHFGDGTRLSIL.

The chain links TRBV6-1 to TRBJ1-3, with a weak D call TRBD1 (6 bases). V was shortened by 8 bases and J by 4 bases, with 15 bases between the two germline ends. Germline CDR1 is MNHNS and CDR2 is SASEGT. The CDR3 is 14 residues long. CDR3 protein: CASSPGGLGNTIYF. CDR3 sequence (DNA): TGTGCCAGCTCCCCTGGGGGGCTAGGAAACACCATATATTTT.

The J gene is TRBJ1-4, the V gene TRBV18; D is undetermined. The V gene's germline CDR1 is KGHSH and CDR2 LQKENI. CDR3 length: 13 amino acids. V was cut by 6 bases and J by 4 bases, with 9 bases left in between. Written as DNA, the CDR3 is TGTGCCAGCTCTTCCATCATTAATGAAAAACTGTTTTTT. Its translation is CASSSIINEKLFF.

The rearrangement joins TRBV19 to TRBJ2-3; tentative D call: TRBD1 (5 bases). V lost 5 bases and J 4 bases, leaving 13 bases between the germline ends. The CDR3 runs to 14 residues. In germline, CDR1 is LNHDA, CDR2 SQIVND (reference sequence). CDR3 region: CASSLARVADTQYF. The CDR3 DNA is TGTGCCAGTAGTTTGGCCAGGGTGGCAGATACGCAGTATTTT.

This chain joins TRBV6-5 and TRBJ2-3; D is possibly TRBD2 (5 bases). Germline CDR1 MNHEY, CDR2 SVGAGI. The CDR3 spans 15 residues. The V end lost 2 bases, the J end lost 1 base, and 10 bases lay between the germline ends. CDR3 DNA sequence: TGTGCCAGCAGTTACGGAGGTTTCGGCACAGATACGCAGTATTTT. Protein: CASSYGGFGTDTQYF.

The rearrangement uses TRBV19 and TRBJ2-3, with 9 bases aligning to TRBD2. V shed 6 bases and J 0 bases; nucleotides not matched to a gene: 13. CDR1 and CDR2 from the germline V gene are LNHDA and SQIVND (reference sequence). This CDR3 comprises 18 residues. The CDR3 here is CASRLAGAGGLSTDTQYF. The CDR3 DNA reads as TGTGCCAGTAGGTTAGCGGGAGCGGGGGGTTTAAGCACAGATACGCAGTATTTT.